This TCR beta chain comes out of a study of blood T cell repertoires in COVID-19. Study overall: Sources were T cells, B-cell-depleted T cells, or PBMCs; the material itself was cDNA or gDNA.

Measured with immunoSEQ multiplex PCR; TCRdb has only the in-frame clones, and not every one. The data contain some 100,000 clones, about 86% of them singletons. Germline assignment: CDR1 LNHDA and CDR2 SQIVND (reference sequence). V was pared by 4 bases and J by 5 bases, with 4 bases of the junction left unmatched. The length of the CDR3 is 16 residues. Sequencing input: peripheral blood. This clonotype was sampled from a man between 70 and 80 years old who had recovered from COVID-19. The genes are TRBV19 and TRBJ2-5; 16 nucleotides agree with TRBD2. In nucleotides, the CDR3 is TGTGCCAGTAGTACGGGACTAGCGGGAGGGCCTGAGACCCAGTACTTC. Translated, it gives CASSTGLAGGPETQYF.